This T cell receptor (beta chain) was documented in a study of OX40 agonist ivuxolimab in advanced cancers. Study at large: Checkpoint inhibitors had been given previously to roughly 36% of patients. In three patients, partial responses were observed, one with hepatocellular carcinoma and two with cutaneous melanoma.

Trimming stripped 9 bases from V and 0 bases from J, with 12 bases between. The CDR3 is 13 residues long. The data were produced by immunoSEQ multiplex PCR, yet TCRdb's version contains in-frame clones alone and is incomplete. Counted here are some 9,600 clones, roughly two thirds occurring once; the ten biggest clones make up roughly 46%. The TCR comes from an adult with an advanced solid tumor such as melanoma, head and neck, liver or kidney cancer. The chain combines TRBV6-7 with TRBJ2-7; maybe TRBD1 (6 bases). TRBV6-7 is an open reading frame whose function is uncertain. This sample comprised CD4+ or CD8+ T cells sorted from blood, obtained in a trial of the OX40 agonist ivuxolimab. The DNA of the CDR3 is TGTGCCAGTCGAACAGGGAACTCCTACGAGCAGTACTTC. Its protein is CASRTGNSYEQYF.